This TCR beta chain is drawn from a study of control samples from healthy donors and cancer patients. Repertoires were generated with immunoSEQ multiplex PCR, while TCRdb's copy carries only in-frame clones and drops some. The sample consists of 100,000 to 130,000 clones, 70% to 85% of them appearing once. CDR1 SGHTA and CDR2 FQGNSA come from the germline V gene. V lost 5 bases to trimming and J lost 6 bases, with 17 bases between them. This CDR3 has 15 residues. The sequencing input was blood. V and J are TRBV7-2 and TRBJ2-1; the D is unclear. This clonotype originated in a man younger than 35 in good health. The CDR3 region is CASSPWVIPGNEQFF. CDR3 sequence (DNA): TGTGCCAGCAGCCCCTGGGTTATCCCCGGCAATGAGCAGTTCTTC.